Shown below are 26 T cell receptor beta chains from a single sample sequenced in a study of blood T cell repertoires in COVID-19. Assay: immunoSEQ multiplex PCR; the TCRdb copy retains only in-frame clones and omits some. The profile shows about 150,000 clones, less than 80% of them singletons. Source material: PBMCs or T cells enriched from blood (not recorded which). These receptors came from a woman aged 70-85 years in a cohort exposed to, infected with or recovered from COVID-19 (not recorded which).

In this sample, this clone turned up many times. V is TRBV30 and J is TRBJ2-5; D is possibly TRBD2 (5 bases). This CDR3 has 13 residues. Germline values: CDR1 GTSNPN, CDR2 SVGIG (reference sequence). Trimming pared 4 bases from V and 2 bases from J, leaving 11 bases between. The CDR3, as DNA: TGTGCCTGGACCAAGGACTTTCAAGAGACCCAGTACTTC. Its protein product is CAWTKDFQETQYF. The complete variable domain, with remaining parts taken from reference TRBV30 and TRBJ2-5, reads SQTIHQWPATLVQPVGSPLSLECTVEGTSNPNLYWYRQAAGRGLQLLFYSVGIGQISSEVPQNLSASRPQDRQFILSSKKLLLSDSGFYLCAWTKDFQETQYFGPGTRLLVL.

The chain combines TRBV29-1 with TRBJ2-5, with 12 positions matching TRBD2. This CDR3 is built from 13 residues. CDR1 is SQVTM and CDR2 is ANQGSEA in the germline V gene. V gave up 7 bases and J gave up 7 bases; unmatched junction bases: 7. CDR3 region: CSGRTSGMGTQYF. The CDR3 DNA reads TGCAGCGGCAGGACTAGCGGGATGGGGACCCAGTACTTC.

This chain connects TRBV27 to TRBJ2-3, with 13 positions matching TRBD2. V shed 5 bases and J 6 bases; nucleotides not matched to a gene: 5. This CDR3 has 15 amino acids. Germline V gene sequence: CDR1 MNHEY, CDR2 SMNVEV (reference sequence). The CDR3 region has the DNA TGTGCCAGCAGTCGCGGACTAGCGGGAGTTGATACGCAGTATTTT. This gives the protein CASSRGLAGVDTQYF.

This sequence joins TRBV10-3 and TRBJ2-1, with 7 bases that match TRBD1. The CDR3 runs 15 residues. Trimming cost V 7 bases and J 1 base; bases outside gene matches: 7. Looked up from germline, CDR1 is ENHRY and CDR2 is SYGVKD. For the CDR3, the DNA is TGTGCCATCAAGCTAGACAGGGAATCCTACAATGAGCAGTTCTTC. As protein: CAIKLDRESYNEQFF.

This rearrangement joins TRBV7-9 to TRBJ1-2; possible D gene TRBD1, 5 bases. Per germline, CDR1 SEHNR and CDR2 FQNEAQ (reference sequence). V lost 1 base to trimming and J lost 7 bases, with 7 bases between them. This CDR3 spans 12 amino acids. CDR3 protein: CASSLGQSGYTF. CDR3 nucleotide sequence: TGTGCCAGCAGCTTAGGACAGAGTGGCTACACCTTC.

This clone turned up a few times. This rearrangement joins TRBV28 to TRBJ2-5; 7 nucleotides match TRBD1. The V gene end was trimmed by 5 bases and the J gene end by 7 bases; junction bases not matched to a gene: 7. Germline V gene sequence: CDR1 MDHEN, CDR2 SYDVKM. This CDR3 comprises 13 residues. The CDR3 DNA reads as TGTGCCAGCAGTAGAGACAGGGTGGGGACCCAGTACTTC. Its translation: CASSRDRVGTQYF.

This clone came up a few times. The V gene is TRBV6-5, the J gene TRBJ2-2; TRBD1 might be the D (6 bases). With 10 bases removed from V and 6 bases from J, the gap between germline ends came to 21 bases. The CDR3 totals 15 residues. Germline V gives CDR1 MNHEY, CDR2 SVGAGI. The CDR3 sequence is CATPARTAIAGELFF. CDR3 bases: TGTGCCACACCGGCTAGGACAGCTATAGCCGGGGAGCTGTTTTTT.

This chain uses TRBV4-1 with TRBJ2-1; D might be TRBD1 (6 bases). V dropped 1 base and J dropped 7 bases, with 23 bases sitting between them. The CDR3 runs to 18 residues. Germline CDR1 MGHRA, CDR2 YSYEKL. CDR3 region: CASSQGSLGTTTKNEQFF. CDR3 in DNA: TGCGCCAGCAGCCAAGGGTCCTTAGGGACAACTACCAAAAATGAGCAGTTCTTC.

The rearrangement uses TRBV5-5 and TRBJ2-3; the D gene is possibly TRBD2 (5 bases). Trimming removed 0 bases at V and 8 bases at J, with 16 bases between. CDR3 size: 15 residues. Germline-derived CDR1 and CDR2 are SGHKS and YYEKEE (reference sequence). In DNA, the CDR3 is TGTGCCAGCAGCTTGGTCAGTGCTTCGGGGAGTACGCAGTATTTT. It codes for CASSLVSASGSTQYF.

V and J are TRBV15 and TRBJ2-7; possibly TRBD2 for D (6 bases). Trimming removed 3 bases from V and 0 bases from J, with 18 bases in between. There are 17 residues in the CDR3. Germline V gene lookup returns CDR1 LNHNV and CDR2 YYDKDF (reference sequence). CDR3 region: CATSSGIGLQSSYEQYF. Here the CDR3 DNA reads TGTGCCACCAGCAGCGGGATAGGACTACAATCCTCCTACGAGCAGTACTTC.

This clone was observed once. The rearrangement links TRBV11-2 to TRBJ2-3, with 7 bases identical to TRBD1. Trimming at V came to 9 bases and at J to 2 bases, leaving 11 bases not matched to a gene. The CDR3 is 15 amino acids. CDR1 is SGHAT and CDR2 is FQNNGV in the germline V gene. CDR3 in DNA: TGTGCCAGTTCGGAGCGACAGGGAAACACAGATACGCAGTATTTT. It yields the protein CASSERQGNTDTQYF. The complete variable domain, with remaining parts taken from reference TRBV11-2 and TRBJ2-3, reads EAGVAQSPRYKIIEKRQSVAFWCNPISGHATLYWYQQILGQGPKLLIQFQNNGVVDDSQLPKDRFSAERLKGVDSTLKIQPAKLEDSAVYLCASSERQGNTDTQYFGPGTRLTVL.

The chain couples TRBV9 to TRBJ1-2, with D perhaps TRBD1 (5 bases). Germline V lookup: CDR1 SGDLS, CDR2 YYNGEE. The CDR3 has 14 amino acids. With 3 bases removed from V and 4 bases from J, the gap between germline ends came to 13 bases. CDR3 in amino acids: CASSDPGLSYGYTF. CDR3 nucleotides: TGTGCCAGCAGCGATCCGGGACTCAGCTATGGCTACACCTTC. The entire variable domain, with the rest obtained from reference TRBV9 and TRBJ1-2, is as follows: DSGVTQTPKHLITATGQRVTLRCSPRSGDLSVYWYQQSLDQGLQFLIQYYNGEERAKGNILERFSAQQFPDLHSELNLSSLELGDSALYFCASSDPGLSYGYTFGSGTRLTVV.

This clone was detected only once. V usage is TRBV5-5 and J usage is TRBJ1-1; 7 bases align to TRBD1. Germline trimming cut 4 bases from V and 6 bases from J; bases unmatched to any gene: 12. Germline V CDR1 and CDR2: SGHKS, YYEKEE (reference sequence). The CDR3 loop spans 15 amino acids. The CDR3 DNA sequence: TGTGCCAGCAGCCCTATGACAGGGTCCACCTCTGAAGCTTTCTTT. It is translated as CASSPMTGSTSEAFF.

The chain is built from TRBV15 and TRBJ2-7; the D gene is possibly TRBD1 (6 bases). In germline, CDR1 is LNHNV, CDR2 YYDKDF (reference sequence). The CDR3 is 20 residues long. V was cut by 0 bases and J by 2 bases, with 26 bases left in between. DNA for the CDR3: TGTGCCACCAGCAGAGATTACATTCGGAGTAGTCAGGGGTTCCCCTACGAGCAGTACTTC. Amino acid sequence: CATSRDYIRSSQGFPYEQYF.

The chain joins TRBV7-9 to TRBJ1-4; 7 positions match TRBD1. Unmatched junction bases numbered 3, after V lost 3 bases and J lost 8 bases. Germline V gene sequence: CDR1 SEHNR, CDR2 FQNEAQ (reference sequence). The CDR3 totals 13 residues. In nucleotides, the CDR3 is TGTGCCAGCAGCTTTGTGACAGGGGAAAAACTGTTTTTT. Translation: CASSFVTGEKLFF.

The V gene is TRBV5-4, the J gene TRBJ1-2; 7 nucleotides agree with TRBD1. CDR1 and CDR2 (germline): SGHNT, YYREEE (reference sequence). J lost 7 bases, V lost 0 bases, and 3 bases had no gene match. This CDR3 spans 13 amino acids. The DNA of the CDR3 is TGTGCCAGCAGCTTGGTGACAGGGAGTGGCTACACCTTC. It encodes CASSLVTGSGYTF.

This CDR3 is CATSDFPGTGGTYEQYF. DNA of the CDR3: TGTGCCACCAGTGATTTTCCCGGGACAGGGGGGACCTACGAGCAGTACTTC. V is TRBV24-1 and J is TRBJ2-7, with 11 bases lining up with TRBD1. CDR1 is KGHDR and CDR2 is SFDVKD in the germline V gene. J was trimmed by 2 bases and V by 1 base; bases with no gene match: 6. The CDR3 consists of 17 residues.

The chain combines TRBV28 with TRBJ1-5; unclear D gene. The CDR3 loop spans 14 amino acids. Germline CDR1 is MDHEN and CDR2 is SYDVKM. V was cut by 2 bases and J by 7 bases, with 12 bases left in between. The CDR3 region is CASSLPGLGQPQHF. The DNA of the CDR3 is TGTGCCAGCAGTTTACCGGGGTTGGGGCAGCCCCAGCATTTT.

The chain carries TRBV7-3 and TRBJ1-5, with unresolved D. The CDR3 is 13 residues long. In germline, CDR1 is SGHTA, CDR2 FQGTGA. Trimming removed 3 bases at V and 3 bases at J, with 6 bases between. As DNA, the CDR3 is TGTGCCAGCAGCTTTACTACCAATCAGCCCCAGCATTTT. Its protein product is CASSFTTNQPQHF.

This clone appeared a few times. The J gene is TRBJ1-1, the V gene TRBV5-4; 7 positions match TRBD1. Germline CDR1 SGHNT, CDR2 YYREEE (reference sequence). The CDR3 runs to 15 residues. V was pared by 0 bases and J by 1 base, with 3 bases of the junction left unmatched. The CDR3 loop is CASSLDRQGNTEAFF. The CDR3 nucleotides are TGTGCCAGCAGCTTGGACCGACAGGGGAACACTGAAGCTTTCTTT.

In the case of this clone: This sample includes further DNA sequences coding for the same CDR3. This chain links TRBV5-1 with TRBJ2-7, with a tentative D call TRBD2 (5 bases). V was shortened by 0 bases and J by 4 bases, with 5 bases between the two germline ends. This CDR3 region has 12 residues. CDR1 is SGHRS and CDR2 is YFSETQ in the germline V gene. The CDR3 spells CASSLGGYEQYF. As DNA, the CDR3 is TGCGCCAGCAGCTTGGGAGGGTACGAGCAGTACTTC.

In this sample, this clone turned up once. CDR3 sequence (DNA): TGTGCCAGCAGTCGGAGCAAGTACGAGCAGTACTTC. It translates to CASSRSKYEQYF. The V and J genes are TRBV12-3 or TRBV12-4 and TRBJ2-7; D is undetermined. This CDR3 is 12 amino acids long. Trimming stripped 5 bases from V and 4 bases from J, with 9 bases between.

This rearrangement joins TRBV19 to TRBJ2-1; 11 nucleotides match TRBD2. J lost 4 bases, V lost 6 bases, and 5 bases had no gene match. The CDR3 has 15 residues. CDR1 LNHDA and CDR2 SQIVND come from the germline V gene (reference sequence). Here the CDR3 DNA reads TGTGCCAGTAGGCCAGGGACTAGCGGTTACAATGAGCAGTTCTTC. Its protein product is CASRPGTSGYNEQFF.

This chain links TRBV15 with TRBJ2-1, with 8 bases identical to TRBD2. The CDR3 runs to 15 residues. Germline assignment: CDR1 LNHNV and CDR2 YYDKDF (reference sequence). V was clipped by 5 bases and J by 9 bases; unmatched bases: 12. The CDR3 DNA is TGTGCCACCAGCGCAACCGTGAGCGGGAGTGGTGAGCAGTTCTTC. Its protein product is CATSATVSGSGEQFF.

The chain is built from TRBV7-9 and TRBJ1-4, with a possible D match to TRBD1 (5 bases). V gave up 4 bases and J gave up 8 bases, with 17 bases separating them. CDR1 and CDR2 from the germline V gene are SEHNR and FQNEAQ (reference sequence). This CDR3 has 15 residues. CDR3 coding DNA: TGTGCCAGCAGCTCCAATCAGGGACTGGGAGAAAAACTGTTTTTT. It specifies CASSSNQGLGEKLFF. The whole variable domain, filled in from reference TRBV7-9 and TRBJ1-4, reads DTGVSQNPRHKITKRGQNVTFRCDPISEHNRLYWYRQTLGQGPEFLTYFQNEAQLEKSRLLSDRFSAERPKGSFSTLEIQRTEQGDSAMYLCASSSNQGLGEKLFFGSGTQLSVL.

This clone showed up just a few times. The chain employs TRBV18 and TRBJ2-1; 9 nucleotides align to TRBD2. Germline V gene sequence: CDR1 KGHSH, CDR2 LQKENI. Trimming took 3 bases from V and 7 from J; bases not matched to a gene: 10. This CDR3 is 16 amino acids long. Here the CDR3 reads CASSPGLATQVNEQFF. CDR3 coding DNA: TGTGCCAGCTCACCCGGACTAGCGACTCAAGTGAATGAGCAGTTCTTC.